These T cell receptor beta chains were read from a single sample in a study of T cell repertoires in ileal Crohn's disease. Here immunoSEQ multiplex PCR was the method, and the copy in TCRdb shows in-frame clones only, minus some. The sample holds several thousand clones, about 96% seen once. Sample: ileal tissue. Receptor source: an adult with Crohn's disease. CDR3s include the opening cysteine and the closing phenylalanine or tryptophan. D genes are given only for firm matches. Not every row has a clone size; where given, it reads once, few, many or a size class.

CDR3 protein,CDR3 DNA,D gene,J gene,clone size,V gene
CASSLFPQISYNSPLHF,TGCGCCAGCAGCTTGTTTCCGCAGATCTCCTATAATTCACCCCTCCACTTT,NA,TRBJ1-6,NA,TRBV5-1
CASSPGRGDEQFF,TGTGCCAGCAGCCCCGGACGGGGTGATGAGCAGTTCTTC,NA,TRBJ2-1,once,TRBV7-6
CASSYSGGATKNIQYF,TGTGCCAGCAGCTATAGCGGGGGGGCTACCAAAAACATTCAGTACTTC,TRBD2,TRBJ2-4,NA,TRBV2
CATRTESNSPLHF,TGCGCCACCCGGACAGAGAGTAATTCACCCCTCCACTTT,NA,TRBJ1-6,NA,TRBV10-2
CATRASGTDTQYF,TGTGCCACTCGGGCTAGCGGTACAGATACGCAGTATTTT,TRBD2,TRBJ2-3,NA,TRBV5-4
CASSVNRGRNTDTQYF,TGTGCCAGCAGCGTAAACAGGGGGCGGAACACAGATACGCAGTATTTT,TRBD1,TRBJ2-3,NA,TRBV9
CAWSRTVQETQYF,TGTGCCTGGAGTAGGACAGTACAAGAGACCCAGTACTTC,NA,TRBJ2-5,once,TRBV30
CASRDTYGYTF,TGTGCCAGCAGGGACACTTATGGCTACACCTTC,NA,TRBJ1-2,NA,TRBV6-5
CAWRGGAAGGAGNIQYF,TGTGCCTGGAGGGGGGGGGCCGCAGGGGGCGCGGGAAACATTCAGTACTTC,NA,TRBJ2-4,once,TRBV30
CASSYSAGAIGELFF,TGTGCCAGCAGTTACTCGGCGGGGGCGATCGGGGAGCTGTTTTTT,NA,TRBJ2-2,once,TRBV6-6
CASSSDYEKLFF,TGTGCCAGCAGCTCGGACTATGAAAAACTGTTTTTT,NA,TRBJ1-4,NA,TRBV7-9
CASSVGVGGAFF,TGTGCCAGCAGCGTGGGAGTCGGAGGGGCTTTCTTT,NA,TRBJ1-1,NA,TRBV11-1
CASSQRQGQETQYF,TGTGCCAGCAGCCAACGGCAGGGGCAAGAGACCCAGTACTTC,NA,TRBJ2-5,NA,TRBV4-2
CASSALAGAIDTQYF,TGCGCCAGCAGCGCATTAGCGGGGGCGATAGATACGCAGTATTTT,TRBD2,TRBJ2-3,NA,TRBV5-1
CASSPRNGDYGYTF,TGTGCCAGCAGCCCACGGAATGGAGACTATGGCTACACCTTC,NA,TRBJ1-2,NA,TRBV5-4
CASTTDPLADTQYF,TGTGCCAGTACCACAGACCCGTTGGCAGATACGCAGTATTTT,NA,TRBJ2-3,NA,TRBV19
CASSAGTIQYMTQYF,TGTGCCAGTAGTGCCGGGACTATCCAATATATGACCCAGTACTTC,TRBD2,TRBJ2-5,NA,TRBV19
CASSPGIGNTIYF,TGTGCCAGCAGTCCAGGGATTGGAAACACCATATATTTT,NA,TRBJ1-3,NA,TRBV7-6
CASSLTGQGDTGELFF,TGTGCCAGCAGCTTGACGGGACAGGGGGACACCGGGGAGCTGTTTTTT,TRBD1,TRBJ2-2,once,TRBV5-4
CASRPVGGQTYEAFF,TGTGCCAGCAGACCTGTCGGCGGACAGACATATGAAGCTTTCTTT,NA,TRBJ1-1,NA,TRBV5-6
CASSSAGTANTEAFF,TGCGCCAGCAGCTCCGCCGGGACAGCGAACACTGAAGCTTTCTTT,TRBD1,TRBJ1-1,NA,TRBV5-1
CASSLADRVGYGYTF,TGTGCCAGCAGCTTAGCGGACAGGGTGGGCTATGGCTACACCTTC,TRBD1,TRBJ1-2,NA,TRBV7-9
CASARDRASIKGYTF,TGTGCCAGCGCTCGAGACAGGGCCTCCATTAAGGGCTACACCTTC,TRBD1,TRBJ1-2,once,TRBV28
CASSEKGVGRAPGYTF,TGTGCCAGCAGTGAAAAGGGGGTGGGCAGGGCACCAGGCTACACCTTC,NA,TRBJ1-2,NA,TRBV2
CASSPRRGLAGARETQYF,TGCGCCAGCAGCCCCCGTCGTGGTTTAGCGGGGGCTCGTGAGACCCAGTACTTC,TRBD2,TRBJ2-5,NA,TRBV5-1
CASSPRQAGTGELFF,TGTGCCAGCTCACCTCGGCAGGCGGGCACCGGGGAGCTGTTTTTT,NA,TRBJ2-2,NA,TRBV18
CASSRDRADQKLFF,TGTGCCAGCAGTCGGGACAGGGCGGATCAAAAACTGTTTTTT,TRBD1,TRBJ1-4,NA,TRBV2
CASSLSYRGETQYF,TGTGCCAGCAGCTTGTCATACAGGGGAGAGACCCAGTACTTC,TRBD1,TRBJ2-5,NA,TRBV5-5
CASSLEWSTDTQYF,TGTGCCAGCAGTTTAGAGTGGTCGACAGATACGCAGTATTTT,NA,TRBJ2-3,NA,TRBV27
CASSSRDTSDTQYF,TGTGCCAGCAGCTCGAGGGACACCTCAGATACGCAGTATTTT,NA,TRBJ2-3,NA,TRBV5-4
CASRGPLGNYGYTF,TGTGCCAGCAGGGGGCCCCTGGGTAACTATGGCTACACCTTC,NA,TRBJ1-2,NA,TRBV28
CSVEPTGGYNEQFF,TGCAGCGTTGAACCGACAGGGGGGTACAATGAGCAGTTCTTC,TRBD1,TRBJ2-1,NA,TRBV29-1
CASSIQKGMVGYTF,TGTGCCAGTAGTATACAAAAGGGGATGGTTGGCTACACCTTC,NA,TRBJ1-2,NA,TRBV19
CASSTTSGGVGDTQYF,TGCGCCAGCAGCACGACTAGCGGGGGCGTGGGAGATACGCAGTATTTT,TRBD2,TRBJ2-3,NA,TRBV5-1
CASSTGTDKQYF,TGTGCCAGCAGTACTGGGACAGATAAGCAGTACTTC,TRBD1,TRBJ2-7,NA,TRBV28
CASKGHPNTEAFF,TGTGCCAGCAAGGGGCACCCGAACACTGAAGCTTTCTTT,NA,TRBJ1-1,NA,TRBV2
CASRDRVNTGELFF,TGTGCCAGCAGGGACAGGGTCAACACCGGGGAGCTGTTTTTT,TRBD1,TRBJ2-2,NA,TRBV2
CATSRDPRGSGNTIYF,TGTGCCACCAGCAGAGATCCCCGGGGCTCTGGAAACACCATATATTTT,NA,TRBJ1-3,NA,TRBV15
CASSDLGTGAYEQYF,TGTGCCAGCAGTGATCTGGGGACAGGGGCCTACGAGCAGTACTTC,TRBD1,TRBJ2-7,NA,TRBV6-1
CAWSPGTGVREQYF,TGTGCCTGGAGCCCCGGGACAGGGGTTCGCGAGCAGTACTTC,TRBD1,TRBJ2-7,once,TRBV30
CASSIPPGMGAFF,TGTGCCAGTAGTATACCACCGGGGATGGGAGCTTTCTTT,NA,TRBJ1-1,NA,TRBV19
CASSFQGGANEKLFF,TGTGCCAGCAGCTTTCAGGGTGGTGCTAATGAAAAACTGTTTTTT,NA,TRBJ1-4,NA,TRBV7-9
CASSQDFGGSRYGYTF,TGTGCCAGCAGCCAAGATTTCGGGGGAAGTAGGTATGGCTACACCTTC,NA,TRBJ1-2,NA,TRBV4-2
CASSLGQGGIGNTIYF,TGCGCCAGCAGCTTGGGACAGGGAGGAATTGGAAACACCATATATTTT,TRBD1,TRBJ1-3,NA,TRBV5-1
CASSPAGTGRETQYF,TGTGCCAGCAGTCCCGCCGGGACAGGGAGAGAGACCCAGTACTTC,TRBD1,TRBJ2-5,NA,TRBV28
CASSRQTGEYEQYF,TGCGCCAGCAGCCGACAGACAGGCGAATACGAGCAGTACTTC,NA,TRBJ2-7,NA,TRBV4-3
CASSAGGGYYGYTF,TGTGCCAGCAGCGCGGGAGGGGGCTACTATGGCTACACCTTC,TRBD1,TRBJ1-2,NA,TRBV28
CASSPLGPGGTTEAFF,TGTGCCAGCAGCCCCCTAGGCCCCGGGGGGACCACTGAAGCTTTCTTT,NA,TRBJ1-1,NA,TRBV7-2
CASSPIDSYGYTF,TGCGCCAGCAGCCCCATTGACTCCTATGGCTACACCTTC,NA,TRBJ1-2,NA,TRBV7-2
CASSFWGMSGGPGDTQYF,TGCGCCAGCAGCTTCTGGGGGATGAGCGGGGGGCCAGGAGATACGCAGTATTTT,TRBD2,TRBJ2-3,NA,TRBV5-1
CASSLKPGGLGQPQHF,TGTGCCAGCAGCTTGAAGCCAGGGGGGCTGGGCCAGCCCCAGCATTTT,TRBD1,TRBJ1-5,NA,TRBV7-2